This record concerns one T cell receptor beta chain sequence. Its antigen is currently unknown. The sample comes from a study of regulatory T cells in long-lasting Graves disease. To make TCR beta libraries, researchers used iRepertoire HTBI primers and Arm-PCR of CDR3 regions. Using its own MiXCR run on the multiplex PCR reads, TCRdb lists one record per CDR3 protein. The profile covers roughly 500,000 distinct CDR3 sequences, with approximately 23% appearing a single time and approximately 14% taken by the ten largest. Time point defined: persistent/refractory GD, antithyroid drugs over 5 years with positive TRAb. RNA isolated from PBMCs was used to make the TCR library. CDR3 size: 14 residues. Germline CDR1 reads MNHEY; CDR2 reads SVGEGT. The V and J ends lost 7 bases and 3 bases respectively, with 16 bases between them. General study findings and limits: Gene preferences differed: TRBV28, TRBJ1-2, TRBJ2-5 in persistent cases.

Sequencing was performed on peripheral blood mononuclear cells (PBMCs), taken when the disease was refractory, from a patient treated with antithyroid drugs. The chain employs TRBV6-2 or TRBV6-3 and TRBJ2-7, with D perhaps matching TRBD2 (5 bases). The clonotype comes from a female donor with Graves disease. CDR3 sequence (DNA): TGTGCCAGCACCGAGCCCGGGAACCTCTACGAGCAGTACTTC. Protein sequence: CASTEPGNLYEQYF.